This T cell receptor beta chain is from a study of cytomegalovirus exposure and HLA in healthy donors (dated by TCRdb to 2015 to 2018). A note on the overall study: An earlier analysis of some 500 of the donors reported about 290 Gb of sequence data and some 120 million unique TCR beta sequences from 150 million to 200 million T cells. An early release that covered about 600 HLA-typed donors contained approximately 300 gigabases of sequencing data and tens of millions of unique TCR sequences. Among the approximately 400 genotyped donors, under 90% belonged to the genetic ancestry cluster associated with self-reported Caucasian donors. The study aimed to test whether cataloging public T cell receptors could reveal signatures of past pathogen exposure. The study profiled the T cell repertoires of 666 subjects by immunosequencing and related them to cytomegalovirus serostatus. Along with the roughly 670-subject first cohort, a separate validation cohort of more than 90 different subjects was used. To predict cytomegalovirus infection status, the study combined high-throughput TCR immunosequencing, statistical association of individual TCRs with disease status, and machine learning. In a later analysis, previously published TCR beta repertoires from 666 donors were re-analyzed and high-resolution HLA genotyping was added so that TCR occurrence patterns could be studied. Rather than using new phenotypic data, the later analysis identified candidate immune exposures from TCR beta sequences and from how often those sequences occurred across donors. To decide whether each TCR beta V gene segment behaved as functional or pseudogenic, an earlier analysis of approximately 590 of the donors relied on high-throughput TCR beta sequencing. Donor age, sex, ethnicity and CMV serostatus were compiled together with the repertoire data. Genome-wide SNP genotypes for about three fifths of the roughly 700 donors were used in a later genetic analysis, which treated that subset as a discovery cohort. Every repertoire in the discovery cohort had been generated on one and the same sequencing platform. HLA typing included class I and class II loci at four-digit resolution. The number of donors typed differed by locus, with 629-630 for A, B, C, DRB1 and DQB1, more than 500 for DQA1, 600 to 610 for DPA1, and some 440 for DPB1. A handful of DR-DQ haplotypes were handled as single units for association and clustering because linkage in the cohort was strong. Among 398 genotyped donors of the cohort, an average of 235,054 unique TCR beta nucleotide sequences were sequenced per donor, roughly a sixth of them non-productive.

For this clone: Its antigen has not been determined. No clone much larger than this one lies a single base away; base qualities are absent.

In total, about 650 healthy bone marrow donors made up the cohort. All cohort members were sampled while nominally healthy, although unrecorded immune exposures were likely present. The donor was CMV seropositive and belonged to the group of over 250 seropositive cohort members. Each donor provided a peripheral blood sample, and peripheral blood mononuclear cells were used for TCR beta sequencing. Genomic DNA was extracted from the blood cell samples with the Qiagen DNeasy Blood Extraction Kit. Here is what the overall study found, with its caveats: A later analysis reported that several top co-occurrence clusters appeared linked to parvovirus B19, influenza, CMV and Epstein-Barr virus. Only TCR beta chains were sequenced in this cohort, and the absence of alpha or paired-chain data limited detectable features. Most TCR sequences were seen in very few donors, while some public TCRs were found in many individuals. Assigning TCR associations to individual alleles was difficult when HLA alleles, especially DR and DQ, strongly co-occurred. HLA typing was unavailable for some donors at each locus, so association tests used only the typed subset. In a later analysis, HLA-associated TCR beta chains showed more clonal expansion and lower generation probabilities than non-associated chains that were equally common. Roughly uniform sequencing depth across donors was assumed in presence/absence analyses, although this assumption may not hold. Linkage disequilibrium might explain the correlated functional status among segregating V segments, but an unknown experimental factor could not be excluded. According to a later genetic analysis, donors in an Asian-associated ancestry cluster had fewer N-insertions in productive TCRs than the roughly 660-donor mean. Cytomegalovirus status was reported to be diagnosed by the classifier with high specificity and sensitivity in both the original and validation cohorts. For the cohort, immune exposure information was limited to CMV serostatus. A further reported finding was that TCR beta sequences accurately predicted the HLA-A and HLA-B alleles for most subjects in the first cohort. The authors suggested that the approach could potentially be extended to other disease states and immunological phenotypes. Specific HLA alleles were associated with more than 15,000 TCR beta sequences at a false discovery rate of 0.05 in a later analysis. Three of the identified cytomegalovirus-associated TCR beta chains were confirmed in vitro to be specific for cytomegalovirus antigens. Most CMV-associated TCR beta chains appeared to be HLA-restricted in a later analysis, and the HLA associations seemed to be driven largely by CMV exposure. A total of 150 to 200 TCR beta chains were listed by the study as associated with cytomegalovirus. In an earlier analysis of fewer than 700 of the donors, most TCR beta V segments appeared in productive rearrangements about 90% or about 30% of the time, broadly matching IMGT annotations. A cluster of highly shared sequence variants was judged likely to be a technical artifact of the sequencing pipeline. The earlier analysis of some 540 of the donors excluded fewer than 20 rarely observed V segments, including chromosome 9 orphons, because counts were too low. In a later analysis, TCR association rates were found to vary across HLA loci, with the most associated TCRs seen for DRB1 alleles and the fewest for HLA-C alleles. In a later genetic analysis, a missense DCLRE1C variant was associated with V-gene and J-gene trimming of TCR beta chains, and the association was replicated in an independent cohort.

Library generation was performed with the immunoSEQ multiplex PCR assay. The multiplex PCR relied on a mix of 60 forward primers for TCR Vbeta segments and 13 reverse primers for TCR Jbeta segments. The CDR3 region of rearranged TCR beta genes was amplified from genomic DNA by a multiplex PCR assay. The amplified TCR beta libraries were sequenced on the Illumina HiSeq System as 87-base-pair reads. On the authors' methods: Across the 700 or so repertoires, a later analysis counted tens of millions of unique TCR beta chains, roughly 11 million of which were shared by at least two donors. A nearest-neighbor algorithm error-corrected the raw reads and collapsed the reads into unique sequences, merging closely related sequences to remove PCR and sequencing errors. CDR3 sequences were aligned to IMGT reference sequences to assign V, D and J gene segments. For a sequence to be retained, a match of at least six nucleotides to both a V gene segment and a J gene segment was required. A rearrangement counted as productive if the CDR3 had no stop codons and remained in frame with V and J, and every other rearrangement counted as non-productive. CDR3 was defined by IMGT convention, running from the second conserved V-encoded cysteine to the conserved J-encoded phenylalanine. In an earlier analysis of more than 550 of the donors, sequences lacking an unambiguous match to a single V gene segment were excluded. An earlier analysis of almost 600 of the donors classified V segments as functional when productive rearrangements were above 56.7% and as segregating when the standard deviation between donors was above 5%. A statistical classification framework was built for diagnosing cytomegalovirus status from the catalog of TCR beta chain sequences. V and J gene assignment, in a later analysis, came from comparing TCR nucleotide sequences with IMGT/GENE-DB human TR gene sequences. A later analysis assigned CDR3 sequences and most-parsimonious VDJ recombination scenarios with the TCRdist pipeline. A later analysis defined each TCR beta chain by its CDR3 amino acid sequence plus V-gene family, and excluded reads lacking a unique V-gene family. To address suspected cross-contamination and a sequencing artifact, a later analysis removed some 620 highly shared, low-generation-probability nucleotide sequences. A later analysis calculated a clonal expansion index for each public chain from normalized within-repertoire ranks of inferred template counts. Generation probabilities in a later analysis came from a VDJ recombination model fitted to out-of-frame rearrangements, and those results were checked against IGoR. In a later analysis, hypergeometric tests were used to score TCR-TCR, TCR-HLA and TCR-CMV co-occurrence, with a repertoire-size bias correction applied to TCR pairs. In a later analysis, false discovery rates were estimated by permuting HLA or CMV assignments 20 times. In a later analysis, co-occurring TCRs were grouped with DBSCAN, and TCRdist sequence similarity was added when clustering was performed within HLA-allele-positive subsets. Repertoires with fewer than 30,000 or more than 120,000 public chains, plus five repertoires with anomalous nucleotide sharing, were excluded from co-occurrence clustering. TCRdb carries this immuneACCESS record with in-frame sequences only. Its versions omit some clonotypes, under half of them owing to an unresolved V gene in the studies checked, with the rest unexplained. V and J calls and clone size are as listed in that table; D and trimming were resolved from the DNA. In all, the sample holds about 170,000 clones, and about 81% of those were seen once. The ten most abundant clones make up around 3% of the sample.

What was sequenced was PBMCs. This clonotype was obtained from a woman aged 45-65 years in good health and CMV-seropositive.

The DNA reads TGTGCCAGCAGCGGATCTAGCAACCCCGGGGAGCTGTTTTTT. Protein translation: CASSGSSNPGELFF. The chain links TRBV5-4 with TRBJ2-2; 5 matching bases give a weak D call of TRBD2. CDR1 and CDR2, per the germline V gene (reference sequence), are SGHNT and YYREEE. Its CDR3 holds 14 amino acids, cysteine through phenylalanine. The kept DNA is CDR3 alone, 42 bases in frame from the first base. The V end loses 4 bases and the J end loses 6 bases, and a stretch of 13 bases separates them.